The 31 T cell receptor beta chains presented below share a single source sample, sequenced in a study of CD8 T cells in ankylosing spondylitis. Findings of the study overall: What appeared characteristic of ankylosing spondylitis blood was a TCR beta motif of 7 or 8 highly homologous variants.

TCRdb used MiXCR to reprocess the 5' RACE reads, holding one entry per CDR3 protein. The sample shows 400,000 to 450,000 distinct CDR3 sequences, 15% to 20% of them seen only once. These receptors have no known antigen. The source material was blood, either unsorted or a sorted T cell fraction (not recorded which). These receptors originate from a male donor with ankylosing spondylitis.

This clonotype was recorded only once. V usage is TRBV24-1 and J usage is TRBJ2-7; 9 nucleotides line up with TRBD2. Germline V lookup: CDR1 KGHDR, CDR2 SFDVKD. Trimming cost V 7 bases and J 4 bases; bases outside gene matches: 10. This CDR3 region has 15 residues. CDR3 sequence: CATRGPSGIHYEQYF. The CDR3 DNA is TGTGCCACCAGGGGCCCTAGCGGGATTCATTACGAGCAGTACTTC.

CDR3 region: CASSLDTQYEQYF. For the CDR3, the DNA is TGTGCCAGCAGCTTAGATACGCAGTACGAGCAGTACTTC. This rearrangement joins TRBV11-3 to TRBJ2-7; D is ambiguous. CDR1 and CDR2 from the germline V gene are SGHNT and YENEEA. This CDR3 is built from 13 residues. The V end lost 0 bases, the J end lost 4 bases, and 7 bases lay between the germline ends.

The chain links TRBV5-1 to TRBJ1-1; D ambiguous. The germline V gene encodes CDR1 SGHRS and CDR2 YFSETQ. With 4 bases removed from V and 3 bases from J, the gap between germline ends came to 13 bases. This CDR3 contains 14 residues. The CDR3 DNA reads as TGCGCCAGCAGCGGCGGACCCGGAGACACTGAAGCTTTCTTT. Its translation: CASSGGPGDTEAFF.

This clonotype was counted only a few times. This chain connects TRBV7-2 to TRBJ2-3; D uncertain. The CDR3 runs to 15 residues. The germline CDR1 and CDR2 sequences are SGHTA and FQGNSA. The V and J ends lost 1 base and 3 bases respectively, with 11 bases between them. CDR3 region: CASSLVIERTDTQYF. For the CDR3, the DNA is TGTGCCAGCAGCTTAGTAATCGAGCGTACAGATACGCAGTATTTT.

The chain uses TRBV7-6 and TRBJ1-6; 8 nucleotides match TRBD1. The germline V gene encodes CDR1 SGHVS and CDR2 FNYEAQ. The V and J ends lost 0 bases and 7 bases, in that order; junction bases with no gene match: 5. This CDR3 is 16 amino acids long. The CDR3 here is CASSLAGTGPNSPLHF. DNA for the CDR3: TGTGCCAGCAGCTTAGCAGGGACAGGTCCCAATTCACCCCTCCACTTT.

In this sample, this clonotype turned up a few times. The gene calls are TRBV9 and TRBJ2-3; D is possibly TRBD1 or TRBD2 (5 bases each). The CDR3 is 17 residues long. Germline CDR1 is SGDLS and CDR2 is YYNGEE. V was clipped by 3 bases and J by 2 bases, with 19 bases between them. CDR3 DNA: TGTGCCAGCAGCGCTTATCCGGGACCAAATCCCACAGATACGCAGTATTTT. The encoded protein is CASSAYPGPNPTDTQYF.

This clonotype has only a few counts. The CDR3 sequence is CSAAWRGQSTDTQYF. CDR3 in DNA: TGCAGCGCCGCTTGGCGGGGCCAAAGCACAGATACGCAGTATTTT. The chain couples TRBV29-1 to TRBJ2-3, with TRBD2 as a possible D gene (6 bases). The V end was cut by 7 bases, the J end by 0 bases, with 17 bases between. This CDR3 spans 15 amino acids. In germline, CDR1 is SQVTM, CDR2 ANQGSEA.

This clonotype was recorded many times. The DNA of the CDR3 is TGTGCCAGCAGTCTATACAGGGAAGGCTACACCTTC. Encoded protein: CASSLYREGYTF. The chain couples TRBV12-3 or TRBV12-4 to TRBJ1-2; D may be TRBD1 (6 bases). V lost 5 bases and J 8 bases, leaving 12 bases between the germline ends. The CDR3 is made up of 12 amino acids.

The gene calls are TRBV20-1 and TRBJ2-1; 11 bases align to TRBD2. Germline assignment: CDR1 DFQATT and CDR2 SNEGSKA (reference sequence). The CDR3 spans 17 residues. V trimming: 2 bases; J trimming: 0 bases; junction bases outside the gene matches: 6. CDR3 amino acids: CSARSSSGGFSYNEQFF. CDR3 sequence (DNA): TGCAGTGCTAGATCCTCTAGCGGGGGGTTCTCCTACAATGAGCAGTTCTTC.

This clonotype occurred a few times. This chain connects TRBV5-1 to TRBJ2-7, with D tentatively TRBD1 (6 bases). This CDR3 region has 13 residues. Trimming pared 3 bases from V and 3 bases from J, leaving 10 bases between. Per the germline V gene, CDR1 is SGHRS and CDR2 is YFSETQ. The CDR3 nucleotides are TGCGCCAGCAGCTCCGGGACAAACTACGAGCAGTACTTC. Translation gives CASSSGTNYEQYF.

This clonotype occurred a few times. The chain links TRBV6-1 to TRBJ2-1; TRBD1 might be the D (6 bases). The CDR3 runs 15 residues. V lost 4 bases to trimming and J lost 0 bases, with 10 bases between them. Germline assignment: CDR1 MNHNS and CDR2 SASEGT. The CDR3 is CASSGGPNSYNEQFF. CDR3 coding DNA: TGTGCCAGCAGTGGGGGGCCCAACTCCTACAATGAGCAGTTCTTC.

CDR3 protein: CASSLVTGAWGTEAFF. As DNA, the CDR3 is TGTGCCAGCAGCTTGGTTACGGGGGCTTGGGGCACTGAAGCTTTCTTT. J is TRBJ1-1 and V is TRBV5-5, with a tentative D call TRBD1 (6 bases). The CDR3 spans 16 residues. V lost 0 bases to trimming and J lost 4 bases, with 16 bases between them. CDR1 and CDR2 (germline): SGHKS, YYEKEE (reference sequence).

V gene TRBV5-1 combines with J gene TRBJ2-5; D is possibly TRBD1 (8 bases). This CDR3 spans 16 amino acids. Germline values: CDR1 SGHRS, CDR2 YFSETQ. Trimming pared 3 bases from V and 5 bases from J, leaving 20 bases between. Here the CDR3 DNA reads TGCGCCAGCAGCTGGGGAGGGGACAGGAGGGGTGAGACCCAGTACTTC. Its translation: CASSWGGDRRGETQYF. Full variable domain (remainder filled in from reference TRBV5-1 and TRBJ2-5): KAGVTQTPRYLIKTRGQQVTLSCSPISGHRSVSWYQQTPGQGLQFLFEYFSETQRNKGNFPGRFSGRQFSNSRSEMNVSTLELGDSALYLCASSWGGDRRGETQYFGPGTRLLVL.

V usage is TRBV19 and J usage is TRBJ1-1, with 9 bases aligning to TRBD1. The CDR3 is 14 amino acids. The V segment lost 6 bases and the J segment 6 bases; nucleotides outside the gene matches: 8. CDR1 is LNHDA, CDR2 SQIVND, per germline (reference sequence). The CDR3 nucleotides are TGTGCCAGTAGGGGACAGGGTGTTTTGGCTGAAGCTTTCTTT. Its translation: CASRGQGVLAEAFF.

This clonotype was counted between two and nine times. The V and J genes are TRBV20-1 and TRBJ2-5; D not resolved. V was trimmed by 6 bases and J by 9 bases, leaving 17 bases between them. Looked up from germline, CDR1 is DFQATT and CDR2 is SNEGSKA (reference sequence). The CDR3 has 12 residues. The CDR3 is CSARFQEIAQYF. As DNA, the CDR3 is TGCAGTGCCCGATTCCAAGAGATCGCCCAGTACTTC.

This clonotype was observed a handful of times. The chain is built from TRBV5-1 and TRBJ2-3, with 7 bases matching TRBD1. V gave up 4 bases and J gave up 2 bases; unmatched junction bases: 4. Germline CDR1 SGHRS, CDR2 YFSETQ. This CDR3 is built from 14 residues. CDR3 sequence (DNA): TGCGCCAGCAGCCGGGACAGTTCCACAGATACGCAGTATTTT. Encoded protein: CASSRDSSTDTQYF.

V is TRBV6-2 or TRBV6-3 and J is TRBJ1-5; 9 nucleotides agree with TRBD1. Germline V gene data show CDR1 as MNHEY and CDR2 as SVGEGT. The CDR3 totals 14 residues. With V trimmed by 6 bases and J by 2 bases, 2 bases remained unmatched. CDR3 DNA sequence: TGTGCCAGCAGCACAGGGGGCGGCAATCAGCCCCAGCATTTT. Translating it yields CASSTGGGNQPQHF.

This clonotype was observed a handful of times. The chain employs TRBV7-2 and TRBJ2-3; TRBD2 agrees at 8 bases. Germline assignment: CDR1 SGHTA and CDR2 FQGNSA. J gave up 1 base and V 1 base, and 4 bases lay outside the gene matches. The CDR3 spans 16 residues. CDR3 sequence (DNA): TGTGCCAGCAGCTTAGACGCGGGAGGCCGCACAGATACGCAGTATTTT. Its translation is CASSLDAGGRTDTQYF.

In its sample, this clonotype was seen a few times. This chain links TRBV20-1 with TRBJ1-6; 10 nucleotides agree with TRBD1. CDR1 DFQATT and CDR2 SNEGSKA come from the germline V gene (reference sequence). This CDR3 region has 13 residues. V trimming: 3 bases; J trimming: 9 bases; junction bases outside the gene matches: 2. The CDR3 nucleotides read TGCAGTGCTAGCCGGGACAGGGGTTCACCCCTCCACTTT. It specifies CSASRDRGSPLHF.

This clonotype was seen only a few times. This chain joins TRBV5-1 and TRBJ2-5; 8 bases agree with TRBD2. V lost 5 bases and J lost 1; bases outside the gene matches: 7. Germline-derived CDR1 and CDR2 are SGHRS and YFSETQ. The CDR3 totals 15 residues. CDR3: CASRYIAGSQETQYF. The CDR3 nucleotides are TGCGCCAGCAGATACATAGCGGGGAGCCAAGAGACCCAGTACTTC. Supplemented by reference TRBV5-1 and TRBJ2-5, the full variable domain reads KAGVTQTPRYLIKTRGQQVTLSCSPISGHRSVSWYQQTPGQGLQFLFEYFSETQRNKGNFPGRFSGRQFSNSRSEMNVSTLELGDSALYLCASRYIAGSQETQYFGPGTRLLVL.

The V call is TRBV12-3 or TRBV12-4, the J call TRBJ1-6; tentatively, D is TRBD1 (5 bases). Trimming removed 6 bases from V and 5 bases from J, with 11 bases in between. This CDR3 contains 14 residues. The CDR3 coding sequence is TGTGCCAGCAGACCCGGGACTAATAATTCACCCCTCCACTTT. Residues: CASRPGTNNSPLHF.

This sequence joins TRBV19 and TRBJ2-1, with D maybe TRBD2 (6 bases). Germline V gene data show CDR1 as LNHDA and CDR2 as SQIVND (reference sequence). Trimming removed 2 bases at V and 2 bases at J, with 10 bases between. The CDR3 contains 15 residues. The CDR3 DNA follows: TGTGCCAGTAGTATACGTGGGGGGACCTACAATGAGCAGTTCTTC. Translated, it gives CASSIRGGTYNEQFF.

This clonotype showed up just a few times. The chain joins TRBV5-5 to TRBJ1-6, with unresolved D. V lost 0 bases, J lost 14 bases, and 18 bases lay in between. CDR3 length equals 15 residues. Germline-derived CDR1 and CDR2 are SGHKS and YYEKEE (reference sequence). CDR3 sequence reads: CASSLGGEIGVALHF. CDR3 bases: TGTGCCAGCAGCTTGGGAGGAGAAATCGGAGTGGCCCTCCACTTT.

This clonotype was counted a few times. The V and J genes are TRBV15 and TRBJ1-5; D might be TRBD1 (5 bases). This CDR3 has 15 amino acids. The V and J ends lost 5 bases and 0 bases respectively, with 11 bases between them. CDR1 is LNHNV, CDR2 YYDKDF, per germline (reference sequence). DNA of the CDR3: TGTGCCACCAGCGCCCGACAGAATAGCAATCAGCCCCAGCATTTT. Encoded protein: CATSARQNSNQPQHF.

Regarding this clonotype: Germline is not matched at one junction end, which may reflect a read error. The DNA for the CDR3 is TGTGCCAGCAGTGACTCTGGGACAGGGTCCTACAATGAGCAGTTCTTC. Translating it yields CASSDSGTGSYNEQFF. The chain combines TRBV6-5 with TRBJ2-1, with 9 positions matching TRBD1. Germline-derived CDR1 and CDR2 are MNHEY and SVGAGI. This CDR3 contains 16 residues.

This clonotype was seen many times. This chain links TRBV5-1 with TRBJ2-1; TRBD2 agrees at 7 bases. There are 16 residues in the CDR3. Trimming took 3 bases from V and 3 from J; bases not matched to a gene: 9. The germline V gene encodes CDR1 SGHRS and CDR2 YFSETQ. The chain's CDR3 is CASSSQRESLYNEQFF. In nucleotides, the CDR3 is TGCGCCAGCAGCTCCCAGCGGGAAAGCCTCTACAATGAGCAGTTCTTC.

The rearrangement uses TRBV7-9 and TRBJ2-7; D is unclear. The CDR3 totals 16 residues. Germline V gene data show CDR1 as SEHNR and CDR2 as FQNEAQ (reference sequence). Between the trimmed V and J ends, which lost 1 base and 1 base, there was a span of 14 bases. The CDR3 protein is CASSLEILGSSYEQYF. The CDR3 nucleotides are TGTGCCAGCAGCTTAGAGATCCTGGGTAGTTCCTACGAGCAGTACTTC.

This clonotype was recorded a few times. The chain links TRBV10-3 to TRBJ2-1; maybe TRBD2 (6 bases). The germline V gene has CDR1 ENHRY and CDR2 SYGVKD. The CDR3 contains 14 residues. Between the trimmed V and J ends, which lost 4 bases and 9 bases, there was a span of 16 bases. Here the CDR3 DNA reads TGTGCCATCAGTGTTGGTGGGGACTCCCCTGAGCAGTTCTTC. Protein product: CAISVGGDSPEQFF.

The sample holds a few counts of this clonotype. The chain is built from TRBV11-2 and TRBJ1-2, with D tentatively TRBD1 (6 bases). CDR1 SGHAT and CDR2 FQNNGV come from the germline V gene. V lost 0 bases to trimming and J lost 5 bases, with 13 bases between them. The CDR3 runs 15 residues. The CDR3 region has the DNA TGTGCCAGCAGCTTAGAGAGGTCGGGGGCTTATGGCTACACCTTC. It is translated as CASSLERSGAYGYTF.

The CDR3 nucleotides are TGCGCCAGCAGCCAAGATTGGTCACGGATGAACACTGAAGCTTTCTTT. This sequence encodes CASSQDWSRMNTEAFF. The V gene is TRBV4-1, the J gene TRBJ1-1; no clear D gene. Germline-derived CDR1 and CDR2 are MGHRA and YSYEKL. The CDR3 is 16 amino acids. Deletions cut 0 bases from V and 0 bases from J, with 11 bases between.

This chain uses TRBV25-1 with TRBJ2-7; TRBD1 matches 11 bases. Germline V gives CDR1 MGHDK, CDR2 SYGVNS. This CDR3 region has 16 residues. Trimming took 3 bases from V and 1 from J; bases not matched to a gene: 5. The CDR3 DNA sequence: TGTGCCAGCAGTGATACTGGGACAGGGGGTTCCTACGAGCAGTACTTC. Protein sequence: CASSDTGTGGSYEQYF.